This T cell receptor beta chain was captured by sequencing in a study of cytomegalovirus exposure and HLA in healthy donors (dated by TCRdb to 2016 to 2017). In the study overall: In an earlier analysis of roughly 590 of the donors, 276 Gb of sequence data and roughly 100 million unique TCR beta sequences from 150 million to 200 million T cells were reported. An early release covering roughly 640 HLA-typed donors comprised about 300 gigabases of sequencing data and 85 million to 100 million unique TCR sequences. Of the roughly 410 genotyped donors, roughly 80% were placed in the genetic ancestry cluster associated with self-reported Caucasian donors. The study was designed to test whether signatures of past pathogen exposure could be identified by cataloging public T cell receptors. The study used immunosequencing to profile the T cell repertoires of approximately 630 subjects and linked those repertoires to cytomegalovirus serostatus. Besides the first cohort of roughly 660 subjects, a separate validation cohort made up of roughly 130 different subjects was used. To predict cytomegalovirus infection status, the study combined high-throughput TCR immunosequencing, statistical association of individual TCRs with disease status, and machine learning. A later analysis re-analyzed previously published TCR beta repertoires from 660 or so donors and added high-resolution HLA genotyping to study TCR occurrence patterns. Rather than using new phenotypic data, the later analysis identified candidate immune exposures from TCR beta sequences and from how often those sequences occurred across donors. An earlier analysis of fewer than 700 of the donors applied high-throughput TCR beta sequencing to assess whether each TCR beta V gene segment acted as functional or pseudogenic. Donor age, sex, ethnicity and CMV serostatus were compiled together with the repertoire data. A later genetic analysis used genome-wide SNP genotypes for about three fifths of the 666 donors, treating that subset as a discovery cohort. Every discovery cohort repertoire had been produced on one sequencing platform. HLA typing included class I and class II loci at four-digit resolution. Typing coverage varied by locus: about 620-640 donors for A, B, C, DRB1 and DQB1; roughly 520 for DQA1; 600 to 610 for DPA1; under 490 for DPB1. Several DR-DQ haplotypes were treated as single units for association and clustering because of strong linkage in the cohort. Among over 350 genotyped donors of the cohort, an average of approximately 250,000 unique TCR beta nucleotide sequences were sequenced per donor, around 20% of them non-productive.

On this clone: Its antigen specificity is not known. It has no much larger one-base neighbor in the sample; base qualities were not kept.

Results and caveats for the whole study, not just this receptor: A later analysis reported that several top co-occurrence clusters appeared linked to parvovirus B19, influenza, CMV and Epstein-Barr virus. Most CMV-associated TCR beta chains appeared to be HLA-restricted in a later analysis, and the HLA associations seemed to be driven largely by CMV exposure. The study listed approximately 150 TCR beta chains as associated with cytomegalovirus. The cohort was sequenced for TCR beta chains only, and without alpha or paired-chain data the features that could be detected were limited. Some IMGT-functional V segments, including TRBV6-2 and TRBV6-3, could not be distinguished by the 87-base-pair reads and were therefore excluded. A further reported finding was that TCR beta sequences accurately predicted the HLA-A and HLA-B alleles for most subjects in the first cohort. CMV serostatus was the only immune exposure information available for the cohort. Most TCR sequences were observed very rarely across donors, whereas some public TCRs were present in many individuals. Because HLA typing was unavailable for some donors at each locus, only the typed subset was used in association tests. A later analysis found that HLA-associated TCR beta chains were more clonally expanded and had lower generation probabilities than equally common non-associated chains. Sequencing depth was assumed to be roughly uniform across donors in the presence/absence analyses, though that assumption may not hold. A later genetic analysis reported fewer N-insertions in productive TCRs among donors in an Asian-associated ancestry cluster than the roughly 700-donor mean. The earlier analysis of approximately 590 of the donors excluded seventeen rarely observed V segments, including chromosome 9 orphons, because counts were too low. In vitro tests confirmed that a few of the cytomegalovirus-associated TCR beta chains recognize cytomegalovirus antigens. Linkage disequilibrium might explain the correlated functional status among segregating V segments, but an unknown experimental factor could not be ruled out. In a later analysis, 16,951 TCR beta sequences were associated with specific HLA alleles at a false discovery rate of 0.05. An earlier analysis of approximately 500 of the donors showed that most TCR beta V segments appeared in productive rearrangements either about 90% or about 30% of the time, which broadly matched IMGT annotations. In a later analysis, the rate of TCR association differed among HLA loci, with DRB1 alleles having the most associated TCRs and HLA-C alleles having the fewest. In both the original and validation cohorts, the classifier was reported to diagnose cytomegalovirus status with high specificity and sensitivity. A later genetic analysis associated a missense DCLRE1C variant with V-gene and J-gene trimming of TCR beta chains, and an independent cohort replicated the association. The sequencing pipeline was judged likely to have produced a cluster of highly shared sequence variants as a technical artifact. The authors suggested that the approach could potentially be extended to other disease states and immunological phenotypes. Assigning TCR associations to individual alleles was difficult when HLA alleles, especially DR and DQ, strongly co-occurred.

CDR1 and CDR2, per the germline V gene, are SGHRS and YFSETQ. The germline ends are 9 bases apart after V is trimmed by 2 bases and J by 3 bases. From the cysteine up to the phenylalanine, the CDR3 has a length of 13 residues. Just CDR3 DNA is preserved here, 39 bases in frame from base 1. The cohort consisted of approximately 690 healthy bone marrow donors. At the time of sampling, all cohort members were nominally healthy, though unrecorded immune exposures were likely present. The donor tested CMV seronegative and was one of the 352 seronegative cohort members. A peripheral blood sample was provided by each donor, and peripheral blood mononuclear cells were used for TCR beta sequencing. The Qiagen DNeasy Blood Extraction Kit was used to extract genomic DNA from the blood cell samples. The library was built by means of the immunoSEQ multiplex PCR assay. For the multiplex PCR, a mixture combining 60 forward primers for TCR Vbeta segments and 13 reverse primers for TCR Jbeta segments was used. The CDR3 region of rearranged TCR beta genes was amplified from genomic DNA with a multiplex PCR assay. The Illumina HiSeq System was used to sequence the amplified TCR beta libraries as 87-base-pair reads. The source study handled its data this way. In a later analysis, 77 million or so unique TCR beta chains were counted across the roughly 670 repertoires, and roughly 11 million of these chains were shared by at least two donors. A nearest-neighbor algorithm error-corrected the raw reads and collapsed the reads into unique sequences, merging closely related sequences to remove PCR and sequencing errors. V, D and J gene segments were assigned by aligning CDR3 sequences to IMGT reference sequences. For a sequence to be retained, at least a six-nucleotide match to both a V gene segment and a J gene segment was required. Rearrangements were called productive when the CDR3 lacked stop codons and stayed in frame with V and J; all others were non-productive. Following IMGT convention, CDR3 was defined as the stretch from the second conserved V-encoded cysteine up to the conserved J-encoded phenylalanine. Sequences without an unambiguous match to a single V gene segment were excluded from the earlier analysis of over 500 of the donors. An earlier analysis of a few hundred of the donors called V segments functional above 56.7% productive rearrangements and segregating when the between-donor standard deviation exceeded 5%. A statistical classification framework was developed to diagnose cytomegalovirus status using the catalog of TCR beta chain sequences. V and J gene assignment, in a later analysis, came from comparing TCR nucleotide sequences with IMGT/GENE-DB human TR gene sequences. In a later analysis, CDR3 sequences and most-parsimonious VDJ recombination scenarios were assigned using the TCRdist pipeline. In a later analysis, every TCR beta chain was defined by the combination of its CDR3 amino acid sequence and its V-gene family, and reads without a unique V-gene family were dropped. As a way to deal with suspected cross-contamination and a sequencing artifact, a later analysis dropped 592 nucleotide sequences that were highly shared and had low generation probability. For each public chain, a later analysis derived a clonal expansion index from normalized ranks of inferred template counts within each repertoire. In a later analysis, generation probabilities were computed with a VDJ recombination model fitted to out-of-frame rearrangements, and the resulting probabilities were checked against IGoR. In a later analysis, hypergeometric tests were used to score TCR-TCR, TCR-HLA and TCR-CMV co-occurrence, with a repertoire-size bias correction applied to TCR pairs. A later analysis estimated false discovery rates by permuting HLA or CMV assignments 20 times. A later analysis grouped co-occurring TCRs with DBSCAN, adding TCRdist sequence similarity when clustering within HLA-allele-positive subsets. Repertoires with fewer than 30,000 or more than 120,000 public chains were left out of co-occurrence clustering, as were four to six repertoires with anomalous nucleotide sharing. The immuneACCESS repertoire file appears here via TCRdb, limited to in-frame rearrangements. These files lack a portion of the clones; in checked studies, under half of the deficit traces to unresolved V genes, and the cause of the others is not known. D and trimming come from the DNA, and the V and J calls and clone size come from that table. A total of 81,000 or so clones appear in this sample, about 77% of them only once. The top ten constitute more than 3.5% of the sample.

The sequenced sample consisted of PBMCs. This clonotype was obtained from a man in his 60s in good health and CMV-seronegative. The chain links TRBV5-1 with TRBJ2-7; confidence is insufficient to name the D gene. At the DNA level, the sequence is TGCGCCAGCAGCTTTTACTTAGACTACGAGCAGTACTTC. This is translated as CASSFYLDYEQYF. Here the CDR3 is joined to the reference TRBV5-1 and TRBJ2-7 genes, and the full variable domain is: KAGVTQTPRYLIKTRGQQVTLSCSPISGHRSVSWYQQTPGQGLQFLFEYFSETQRNKGNFPGRFSGRQFSNSRSEMNVSTLELGDSALYLCASSFYLDYEQYFGPGTRLTVT.